The present T cell receptor beta chain was sequenced within a study of T cells in Graves' hyperthyroidism and ophthalmopathy (dated by TCRdb to about 2019). Study-wide context: Peripheral blood was collected at initial diagnosis, before any treatment. TCR V-J signatures able to tell the groups apart were searched for in a discovery cohort of 100 or so patients, of whom 43 had Graves' ophthalmopathy and about 60 had stable Graves' hyperthyroidism. An independent validation cohort of around 19 hyperthyroidism patients and approximately 15 patients who later progressed to ophthalmopathy tested prospective prediction of ophthalmopathy. For training and testing, the 100 or so patients in the discovery cohort were randomly divided in a 7:3 ratio. In addition, the study compared T-cell repertoires in thyroid tissue and in blood from roughly six Graves' hyperthyroidism patients. After sampling, hyperthyroidism patients received methimazole starting at 30 mg daily, and ophthalmopathy patients received high-dose intravenous methylprednisolone. TCR Vbeta CDR3 sequencing of fewer than 150 peripheral blood samples (over 40 ophthalmopathy, 75 to 85 hyperthyroidism and roughly 17 progressor patients) is reported in the paper. Overall results and qualifications from the work: Ophthalmopathy was separated from stable hyperthyroidism by a 13 V-J signature model, with approximately 86% sensitivity and roughly 81% specificity obtained in cross-validation and 80%/75% obtained in testing. In validation, the model predicted progression to ophthalmopathy with roughly 66% sensitivity and over 72% specificity, a median of around six months before onset. No statistical method was used to set the sample size in advance, and investigators knew the group allocation. Blood samples also contained most of the expanded thyroid clonotypes (frequency above 0.001), which suggests that blood repertoires may reflect thyroid immune responses.

Turning to this clonotype: The antigen it binds to is not known. The CDR3 carries no conserved terminal phenylalanine or tryptophan, so it likely arises from a read error.

Amplification of TCR beta CDR3 regions was carried out from RNA transcripts. For the first round of RT-PCR on the TCR CDR3, the HTBI primer set was used together with the Qiagen OneStep RT-PCR kit. The libraries were constructed in a second round of multiplex PCR and then size-selected and purified. Libraries were sequenced paired-end with 100 bp reads on an Illumina HiSeq2000. For the original study's pipeline: Raw data were processed with SOAPnuke, discarding reads with adapters, uncalled bases, mean Phred below 15, or no exact constant-primer or identifier match. High-quality paired reads were merged using COPE v1.2.5, and each unique nucleotide sequence was defined as a clonotype. MiTCR v1.1 was used to align the clonotypes against IMGT TRBV, TRBD and TRBJ reference segments. The analysis included only V-J combinations with a frequency above 0.0001, which together covered about 99% of the repertoires. The TCS score was defined as the ratio of F50 (clonal expansion) to E x V (chaos), calculated using BLOSUM62-based TCRdist between CDR3 peptides within each V-J. Welch's t-statistics and random forest reduced some 510 V-J features to fewer than 15, which were used in a naive Bayes classifier (R e1071). Through fastp at Q25 and MiXCR, TCRdb rebuilt clones from the public reads, retaining in-frame beta chains. Each entry is one CDR3 protein sequence, shown with its most common DNA and genes. The V and J calls were not made by the authors but by TCRdb's processing. The sample includes some 140,000 distinct CDR3 sequences, with less than 25% observed a single time. More than 60% of the sample comes from the top ten.

Hyperthyroidism patients were newly diagnosed, had a disease duration of under 2 months, and were aged 18 to 65 years. The study excluded patients with uncontrolled infections, other autoimmune diseases, pregnancy or lactation. Diagnoses were established on the basis of clinical symptoms, serum thyroxine and TRAb, thyroid ultrasound, and orbital computed tomography. For progressor patients, blood was drawn at the first diagnosis of hyperthyroidism, before any ophthalmopathy symptoms had appeared. PBMCs were isolated from more than 8 ml of fresh peripheral blood by Ficoll-Paque density gradient centrifugation. Progressor patients were first diagnosed with Graves' hyperthyroidism and then developed ophthalmopathy during follow-up. Total RNA was extracted with Trizol reagent, and quality was checked on an Agilent 2100 Bioanalyzer. This TCR came from a woman aged 50 to 60 with Graves' hyperthyroidism that later progressed to Graves' ophthalmopathy. Material: blood.

The CDR3 sequence is CASSPRLAANTGELFS. The nucleotide sequence is TGTGCCAGCTCACCACGACTAGCGGCGAACACCGGGGAGCTGTTTTCT. The chain couples TRBV18 to TRBJ2-2; 9 nucleotides in the junction match TRBD2. The CDR3 extends over 16 residues, inclusive of both ends. The sequence is cut down to CDR3 DNA, 48 bases in frame from base 1. As encoded in the germline V gene, CDR1 is KGHSH while CDR2 is LQKENI. The germline V end is reduced by 1 base and the J end by 0 bases; junction bases left unmatched: 0.